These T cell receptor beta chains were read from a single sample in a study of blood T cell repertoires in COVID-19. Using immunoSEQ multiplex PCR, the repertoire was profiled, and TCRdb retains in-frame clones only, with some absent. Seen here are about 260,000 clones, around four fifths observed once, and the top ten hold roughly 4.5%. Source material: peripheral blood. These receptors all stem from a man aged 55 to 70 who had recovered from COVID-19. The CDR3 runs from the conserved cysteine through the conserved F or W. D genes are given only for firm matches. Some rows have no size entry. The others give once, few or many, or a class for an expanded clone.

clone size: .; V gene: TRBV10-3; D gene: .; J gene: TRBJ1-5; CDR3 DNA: TGTGCCATCAGTGATAAGGGGAGGGGTAGCAATCAGCCCCAGCATTTT; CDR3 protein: CAISDKGRGSNQPQHF
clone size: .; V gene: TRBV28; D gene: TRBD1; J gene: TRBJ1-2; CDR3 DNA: TGTGCCAGCAGACAAATAGGGACAGGACGTGTTTTACCCTATGGCTACACCTTC; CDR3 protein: CASRQIGTGRVLPYGYTF
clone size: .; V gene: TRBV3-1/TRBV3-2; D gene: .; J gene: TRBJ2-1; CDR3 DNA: TGTGCCAGCAGTCCTAGACTAGGCAGCAATGAGCAGTTCTTC; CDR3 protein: CASSPRLGSNEQFF
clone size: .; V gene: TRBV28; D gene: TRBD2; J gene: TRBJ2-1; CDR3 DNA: TGTGCCACCTTACCACGGACTAGCGGGGAACAGTTCTTC; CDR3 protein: CATLPRTSGEQFF
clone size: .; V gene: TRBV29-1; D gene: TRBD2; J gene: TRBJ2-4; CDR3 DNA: TGCAGCGTTGGGACTAGCCCAGCGGGAAACATTCAGTACTTC; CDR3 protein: CSVGTSPAGNIQYF
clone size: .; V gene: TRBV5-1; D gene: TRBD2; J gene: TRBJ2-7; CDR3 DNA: TGCGCCAGCAGCTTTAGCGGGAAGTGGTACGAGCAGTACTTC; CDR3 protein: CASSFSGKWYEQYF
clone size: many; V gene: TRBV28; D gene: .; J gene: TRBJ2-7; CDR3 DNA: TGTGCCAGCAAGAAACTCAGGGGATCGGGCTCCTACGAGCAGTACTTC; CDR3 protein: CASKKLRGSGSYEQYF
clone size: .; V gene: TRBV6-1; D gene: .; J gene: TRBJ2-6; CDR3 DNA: TGTGCCAGCAGTGGCTTGCCGGTCCAGGACTGGGCCAACGTCCTGACTTTC; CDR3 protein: CASSGLPVQDWANVLTF
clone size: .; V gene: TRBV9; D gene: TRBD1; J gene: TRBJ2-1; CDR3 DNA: TGTGCCAGCAGCGTAGGTAGGACAGGGGGCCGGAATGAGCAGTTCTTC; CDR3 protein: CASSVGRTGGRNEQFF
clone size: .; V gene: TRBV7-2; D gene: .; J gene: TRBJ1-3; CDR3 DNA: TGTGCCAGCAGCTTCCAACAGATACTTTCTGGAAACACCATATATTTT; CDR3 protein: CASSFQQILSGNTIYF
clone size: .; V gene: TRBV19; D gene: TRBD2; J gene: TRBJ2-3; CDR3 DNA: TGTGCCAGTAGTACCCCTAGCGGATTCACAGATACGCAGTATTTT; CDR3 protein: CASSTPSGFTDTQYF
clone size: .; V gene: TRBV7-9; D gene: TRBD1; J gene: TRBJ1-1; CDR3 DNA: TGTGCCAGCAGCACACCGCCTCCGGGACAGGCTCTCACTGAAGCTTTCTTT; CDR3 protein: CASSTPPPGQALTEAFF
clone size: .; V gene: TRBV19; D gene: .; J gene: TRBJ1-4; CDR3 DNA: TGTGCCAGTACCCTGGACACAACTAATGAAAAACTGTTTTTT; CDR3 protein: CASTLDTTNEKLFF
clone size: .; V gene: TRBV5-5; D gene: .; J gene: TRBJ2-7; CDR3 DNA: TGTGCCAGCAGCCCCAGCCGGGACATGTCAGGCGAGCAGTACTTC; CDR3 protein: CASSPSRDMSGEQYF
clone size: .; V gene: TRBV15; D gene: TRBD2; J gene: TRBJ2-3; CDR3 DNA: TGTGCCACCAGCAGAGATCGCGGGACTAGCTTTTCCGATACGCAGTATTTT; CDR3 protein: CATSRDRGTSFSDTQYF
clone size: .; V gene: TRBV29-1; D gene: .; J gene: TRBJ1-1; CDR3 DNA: TGCAGCGTTGTGGAAGGGACTGGAATCGAAGCTTTCTTT; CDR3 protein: CSVVEGTGIEAFF
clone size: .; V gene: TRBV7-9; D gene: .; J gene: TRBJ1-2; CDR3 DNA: TGTGCCAGCAGCTCAGAGACCGGGACTGCTGCCTATGGCTACACCTTC; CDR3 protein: CASSSETGTAAYGYTF
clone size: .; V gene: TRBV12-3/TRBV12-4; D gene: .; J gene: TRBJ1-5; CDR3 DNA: TGTGCCAGCAGGGGCAGCTATCAGCCCCAGCATTTT; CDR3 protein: CASRGSYQPQHF
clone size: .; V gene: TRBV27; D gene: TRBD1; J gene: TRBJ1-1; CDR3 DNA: TGTGCCAGCTCCCGACAGGGGACGGCTTTCTTT; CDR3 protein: CASSRQGTAFF
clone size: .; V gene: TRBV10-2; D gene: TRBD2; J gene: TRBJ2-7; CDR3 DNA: TGCGCCAGCAGTGGTCCCGGCGGGAGCTTACACGAGCAGTACTTC; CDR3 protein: CASSGPGGSLHEQYF
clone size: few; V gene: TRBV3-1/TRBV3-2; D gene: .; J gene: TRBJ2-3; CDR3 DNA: TGTGCCAGCAGCGAATCACAGAAGCCAGATACGCAGTATTTT; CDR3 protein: CASSESQKPDTQYF
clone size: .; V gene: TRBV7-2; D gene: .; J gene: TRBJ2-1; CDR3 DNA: TGTGCCAGCAGCTCCTTGTATGAGCAGTTCTTC; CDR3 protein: CASSSLYEQFF
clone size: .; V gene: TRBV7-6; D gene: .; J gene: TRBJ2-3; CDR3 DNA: TGTGCCACCGCGGACAGTAATGTACCCACAGATACGCAGTATTTT; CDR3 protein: CATADSNVPTDTQYF
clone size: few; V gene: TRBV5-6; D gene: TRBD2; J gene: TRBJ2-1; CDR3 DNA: TGTGCCAGCAGCCCAGAAATTAGCGGGAGGGCCTTGAACAATGAGCAGTTCTTC; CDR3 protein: CASSPEISGRALNNEQFF
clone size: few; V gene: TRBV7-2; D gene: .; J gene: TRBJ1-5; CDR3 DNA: TGTGCCAGCAGCACACAGGTGGATAGCAATCAGCCCCAGCATTTT; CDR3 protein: CASSTQVDSNQPQHF
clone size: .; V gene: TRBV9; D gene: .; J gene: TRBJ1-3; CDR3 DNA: TGTGCCAGCAGCGTAGCTACTAGTTTTGCGGGCAGTTCCTCTGGAAACACCATATATTTT; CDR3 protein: CASSVATSFAGSSSGNTIYF
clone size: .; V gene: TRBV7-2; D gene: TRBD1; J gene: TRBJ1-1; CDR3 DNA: TGTGCCAGCAGCTCGGACAGGGGACGGAACACTGAAGCTTTCTTT; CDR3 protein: CASSSDRGRNTEAFF
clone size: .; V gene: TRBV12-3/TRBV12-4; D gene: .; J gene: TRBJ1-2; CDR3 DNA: TGTGCCAGCAGTTTCCTCAGGAACGGCTACACCTTC; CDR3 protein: CASSFLRNGYTF
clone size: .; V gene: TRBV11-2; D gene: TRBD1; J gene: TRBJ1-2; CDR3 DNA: TGTGCCAGCAGCTTAGGGGCAGGGGGCGCACGGTATGGCTACACCTTC; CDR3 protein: CASSLGAGGARYGYTF
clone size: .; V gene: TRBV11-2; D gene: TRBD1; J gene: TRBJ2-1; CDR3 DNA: TGTGCCAGCAGCCCCCTGGGGGGCCGGACAGGGGGCAATGAGCAGTTCTTC; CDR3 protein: CASSPLGGRTGGNEQFF
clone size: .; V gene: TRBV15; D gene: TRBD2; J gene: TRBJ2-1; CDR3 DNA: TGTGCCACCAGCACGGGACTAGGGCCTAATGAGCAGTTCTTC; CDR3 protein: CATSTGLGPNEQFF
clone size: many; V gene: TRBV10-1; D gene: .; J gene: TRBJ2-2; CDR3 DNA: TGCGCCAGCAGGATTACAGAGAACACCGGGGAGCTGTTTTTT; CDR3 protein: CASRITENTGELFF
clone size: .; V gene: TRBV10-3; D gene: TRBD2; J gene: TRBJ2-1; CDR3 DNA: TGTGCCATCAGTGATGGTGGGGGGGAGTCGGGATACAATGAGCAGTTCTTC; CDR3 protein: CAISDGGGESGYNEQFF
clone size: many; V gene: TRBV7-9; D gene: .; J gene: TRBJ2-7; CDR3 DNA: TGTGCCAGCAGCTTAGGGACTTTCGGCGAGCAGTACTTC; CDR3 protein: CASSLGTFGEQYF
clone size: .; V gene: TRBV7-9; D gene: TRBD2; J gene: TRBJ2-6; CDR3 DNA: TGTGCCAGCAGCTTACTAGCGGGAGGGGTTGGGGCCAACGTCCTGACTTTC; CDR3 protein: CASSLLAGGVGANVLTF
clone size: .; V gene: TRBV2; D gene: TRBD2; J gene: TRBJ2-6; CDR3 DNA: TGTGCCGAACTCGGGGGGGCTGGGGCCAACGTCCTGACTTTC; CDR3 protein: CAELGGAGANVLTF
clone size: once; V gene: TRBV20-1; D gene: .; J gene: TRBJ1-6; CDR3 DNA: TGCAGTGCTAGTCTAAGGCCCGGGAGTCGGAATTCACCCCTCCACTTT; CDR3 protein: CSASLRPGSRNSPLHF
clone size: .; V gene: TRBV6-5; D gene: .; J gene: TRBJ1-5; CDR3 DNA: TGTGCCAGCAGTTGGTCCGGGGTTGGCAATCAGCCCCAGCATTTT; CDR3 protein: CASSWSGVGNQPQHF
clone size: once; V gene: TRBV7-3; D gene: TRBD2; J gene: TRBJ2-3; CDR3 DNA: TGTGCCAGCAGCGCGTTCGGACTAGCGGGGAGGGCAGATACGCAGTATTTT; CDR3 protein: CASSAFGLAGRADTQYF
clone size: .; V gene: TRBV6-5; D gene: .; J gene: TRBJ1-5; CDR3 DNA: TGTGCCAGCAGTTTGATCGGAACGAGGCAGCCCCAGCATTTT; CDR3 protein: CASSLIGTRQPQHF
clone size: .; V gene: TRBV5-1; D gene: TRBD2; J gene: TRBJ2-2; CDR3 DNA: TGCGCCAGTAGCCGTATAGCGGGAGTCCGCACCGGGGAGCTGTTTTTT; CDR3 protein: CASSRIAGVRTGELFF
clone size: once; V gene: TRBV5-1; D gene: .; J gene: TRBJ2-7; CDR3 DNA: TGCGCCAGCAGCTTGGGGGAGACGATAACCTACGAGCAGTACTTC; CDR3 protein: CASSLGETITYEQYF
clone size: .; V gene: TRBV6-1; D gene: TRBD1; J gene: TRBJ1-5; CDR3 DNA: TGTGCCAGCAGTGAGGGACAGAATCAGCCCCAGCATTTT; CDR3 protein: CASSEGQNQPQHF
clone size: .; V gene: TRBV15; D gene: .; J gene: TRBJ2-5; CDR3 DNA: TGTGCCACCAGCAGAGGTACTTTCGGACAACAAGAGACCCAGTACTTC; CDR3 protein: CATSRGTFGQQETQYF
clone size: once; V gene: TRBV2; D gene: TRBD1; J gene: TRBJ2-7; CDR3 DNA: TGTGCCAGCAGGGGACAGCCGACCTACGAGCAGTACTTC; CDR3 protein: CASRGQPTYEQYF
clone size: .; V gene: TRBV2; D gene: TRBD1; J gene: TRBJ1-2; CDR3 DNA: TGTGCCACGCCACCCAAGGGGGCTGAAGGCTACACCTTC; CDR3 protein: CATPPKGAEGYTF
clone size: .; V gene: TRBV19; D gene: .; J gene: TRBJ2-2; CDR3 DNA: TGTGCCAGTACCCCGGGACTTGTGACCGGGGAGCTGTTTTTT; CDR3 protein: CASTPGLVTGELFF
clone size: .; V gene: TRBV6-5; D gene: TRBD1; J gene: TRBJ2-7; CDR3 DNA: TGTGCCAGCAGTCGCAGGGACAGGGTTGGCGAGCAGTACTTC; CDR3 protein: CASSRRDRVGEQYF
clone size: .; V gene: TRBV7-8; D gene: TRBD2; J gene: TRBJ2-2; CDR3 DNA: TGTGCCAGCAGCCTACTAGCGGCGGCGGGCACCGGGGAGCTGTTTTTT; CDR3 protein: CASSLLAAAGTGELFF
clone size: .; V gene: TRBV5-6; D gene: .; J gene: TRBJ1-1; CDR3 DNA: TGTGCCAGCAGCCGCATTATCGGTGAAGCTTTCTTT; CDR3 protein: CASSRIIGEAFF
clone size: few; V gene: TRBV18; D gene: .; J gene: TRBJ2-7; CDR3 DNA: TGTGCCAGCTCACCATGGGCAGGTAACACCTACGAGCAGTACTTC; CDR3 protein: CASSPWAGNTYEQYF
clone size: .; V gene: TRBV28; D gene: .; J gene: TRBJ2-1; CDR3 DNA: TGTGCCAGCAGGTCAACCTCCAGAGGATACAATGAGCAGTTCTTC; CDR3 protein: CASRSTSRGYNEQFF
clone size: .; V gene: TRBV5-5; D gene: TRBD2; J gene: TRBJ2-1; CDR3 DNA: TGTGCCAGCAGCTTGGCTAGCGGTTCCTACAATGAGCAGTTCTTC; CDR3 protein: CASSLASGSYNEQFF
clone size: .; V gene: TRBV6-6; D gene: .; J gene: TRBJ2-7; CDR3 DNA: TGTGCCAGCGGGGGACTCTCCTACGAGCAGTACTTC; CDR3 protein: CASGGLSYEQYF
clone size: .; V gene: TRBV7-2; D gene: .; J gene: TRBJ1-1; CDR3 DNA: TGTGCCAGCAGCTTTAATCGGGTGAACACTGAAGCTTTCTTT; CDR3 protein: CASSFNRVNTEAFF
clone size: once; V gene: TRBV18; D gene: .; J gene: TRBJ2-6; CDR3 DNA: TGTGCCAGCTCACTGGGCAGACCAGGCTCTGGGGCCAACGTCCTGACTTTC; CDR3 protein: CASSLGRPGSGANVLTF
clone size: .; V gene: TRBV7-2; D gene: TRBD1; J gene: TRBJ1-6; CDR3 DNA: TGTGCCAGCAGCTTGCGACAGGGGGCTCGTTCACCCCTCCACTTT; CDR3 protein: CASSLRQGARSPLHF
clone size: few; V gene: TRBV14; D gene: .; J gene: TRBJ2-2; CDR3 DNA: TGTGCCAGCAGACGCCAGGGGCCCGGGGAGCTGTTTTTT; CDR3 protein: CASRRQGPGELFF
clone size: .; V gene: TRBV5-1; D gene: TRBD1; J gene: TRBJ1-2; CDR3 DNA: TGCGCCAGCAGCCCGACCACCGGGACAGACAACTATGGCTACACCTTC; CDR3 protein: CASSPTTGTDNYGYTF